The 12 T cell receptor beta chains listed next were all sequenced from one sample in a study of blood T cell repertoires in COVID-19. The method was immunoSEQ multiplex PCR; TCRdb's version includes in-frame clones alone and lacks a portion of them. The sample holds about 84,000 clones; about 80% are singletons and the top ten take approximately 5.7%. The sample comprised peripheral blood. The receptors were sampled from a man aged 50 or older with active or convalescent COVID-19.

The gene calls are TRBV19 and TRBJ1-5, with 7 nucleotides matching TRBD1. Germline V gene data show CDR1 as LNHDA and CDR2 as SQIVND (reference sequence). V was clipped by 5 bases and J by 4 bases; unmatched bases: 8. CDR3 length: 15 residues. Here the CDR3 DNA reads TGTGCCAGTAGTGTCTCCCGCAGGGGGAATCAGCCCCAGCATTTT. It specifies CASSVSRRGNQPQHF.

The CDR3 DNA is TGTGCCAGCAGCCCTGCCCGGGGACAGGGGACGGGGAACACTGAAGCTTTCTTT. This translates into CASSPARGQGTGNTEAFF. This chain links TRBV7-9 with TRBJ1-1, with 10 bases aligning to TRBD1. CDR1 and CDR2 from the germline V gene are SEHNR and FQNEAQ (reference sequence). The CDR3 is made up of 18 amino acids. J was trimmed by 1 base and V by 5 bases; bases with no gene match: 13.

Here the CDR3 reads CASSAQGWTNEKLFF. The CDR3 DNA reads as TGTGCCAGCAGCGCGCAGGGTTGGACTAATGAAAAACTGTTTTTT. The chain joins TRBV11-2 to TRBJ1-4, with D possibly TRBD1 on 5 matching bases. The germline CDR1 and CDR2 sequences are SGHAT and FQNNGV. CDR3 length: 15 amino acids. Trimming pared 5 bases from V and 2 bases from J, leaving 12 bases between.

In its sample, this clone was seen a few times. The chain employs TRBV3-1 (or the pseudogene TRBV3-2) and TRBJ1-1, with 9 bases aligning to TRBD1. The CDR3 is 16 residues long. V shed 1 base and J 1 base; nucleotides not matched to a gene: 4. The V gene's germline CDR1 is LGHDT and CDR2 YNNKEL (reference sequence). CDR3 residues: CASSQGQGGPNTEAFF. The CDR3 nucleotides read TGTGCCAGCAGCCAAGGACAGGGGGGGCCGAACACTGAAGCTTTCTTT.

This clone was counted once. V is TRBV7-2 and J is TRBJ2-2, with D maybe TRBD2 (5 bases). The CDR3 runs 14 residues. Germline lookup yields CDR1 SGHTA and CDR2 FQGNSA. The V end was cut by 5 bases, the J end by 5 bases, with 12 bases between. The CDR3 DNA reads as TGTGCCAGCAGCCCCCGGCGAGGGACCGGGGAGCTGTTTTTT. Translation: CASSPRRGTGELFF.

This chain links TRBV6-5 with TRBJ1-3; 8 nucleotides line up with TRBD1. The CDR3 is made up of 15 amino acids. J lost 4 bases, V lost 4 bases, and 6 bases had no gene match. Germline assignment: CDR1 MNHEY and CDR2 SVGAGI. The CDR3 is CASSSDRGPGNTIYF. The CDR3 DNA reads TGTGCCAGCAGTTCCGACAGGGGTCCCGGAAACACCATATATTTT.

The CDR3 region is CASSLGASGANVLTF. The CDR3 coding sequence is TGCGCCAGCAGCTTGGGAGCATCTGGGGCCAACGTCCTGACTTTC. The chain carries TRBV5-1 and TRBJ2-6, with no clear D. CDR3 length: 15 residues. The germline gives CDR1 SGHRS, CDR2 YFSETQ. V dropped 0 bases and J dropped 1 base, with 5 bases sitting between them.

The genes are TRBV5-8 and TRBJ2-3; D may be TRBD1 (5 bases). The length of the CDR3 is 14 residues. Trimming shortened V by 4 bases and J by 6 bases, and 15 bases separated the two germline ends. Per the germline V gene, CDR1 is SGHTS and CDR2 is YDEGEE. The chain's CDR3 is CASSRPPGSDTQYF. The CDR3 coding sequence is TGTGCCAGCAGCCGCCCGCCAGGGTCGGATACGCAGTATTTT.

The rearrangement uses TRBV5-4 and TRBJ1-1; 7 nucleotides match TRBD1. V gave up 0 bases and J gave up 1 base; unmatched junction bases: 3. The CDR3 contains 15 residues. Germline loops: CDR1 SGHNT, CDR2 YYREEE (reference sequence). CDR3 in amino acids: CASSLEGARNTEAFF. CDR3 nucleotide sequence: TGTGCCAGCAGCTTGGAGGGGGCTCGGAACACTGAAGCTTTCTTT.

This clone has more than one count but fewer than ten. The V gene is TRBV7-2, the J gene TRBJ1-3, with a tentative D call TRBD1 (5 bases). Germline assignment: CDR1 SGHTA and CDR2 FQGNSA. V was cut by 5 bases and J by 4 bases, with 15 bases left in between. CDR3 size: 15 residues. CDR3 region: CASSPQGLEGNTIYF. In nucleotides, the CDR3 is TGTGCCAGCAGCCCCCAGGGACTAGAAGGAAACACCATATATTTT. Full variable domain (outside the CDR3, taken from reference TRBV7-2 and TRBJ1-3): GAGVSQSPSNKVTEKGKDVELRCDPISGHTALYWYRQSLGQGLEFLIYFQGNSAPDKSGLPSDRFSAERTGGSVSTLTIQRTQQEDSAVYLCASSPQGLEGNTIYFGEGSWLTVV.

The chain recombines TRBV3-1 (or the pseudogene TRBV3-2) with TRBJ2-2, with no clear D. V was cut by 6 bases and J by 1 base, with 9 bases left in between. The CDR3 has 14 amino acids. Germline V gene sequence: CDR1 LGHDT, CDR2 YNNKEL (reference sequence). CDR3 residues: CASRHSGNTGELFF. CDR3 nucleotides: TGTGCCAGCAGGCATTCCGGGAACACCGGGGAGCTGTTTTTT.

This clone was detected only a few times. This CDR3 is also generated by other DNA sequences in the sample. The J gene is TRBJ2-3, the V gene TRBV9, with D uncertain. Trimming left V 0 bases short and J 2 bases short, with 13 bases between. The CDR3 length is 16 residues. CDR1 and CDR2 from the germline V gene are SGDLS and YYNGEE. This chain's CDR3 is CASSVAVLPSTDTQYF. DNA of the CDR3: TGTGCCAGCAGCGTAGCCGTACTCCCCTCCACAGATACGCAGTATTTT.